A selection of T cell receptor beta chains follows, all from one sample in a study of CD8+ T cells in alopecia areata. Here immunoSEQ multiplex PCR was the method, and the copy in TCRdb shows in-frame clones only, minus some. The sample lists 150,000 to 200,000 clones, around three fifths occurring once. The material was CD8+ T cells sorted from blood, obtained at week 24, from a patient treated with tofacitinib. The receptors were sampled from a human donor with alopecia areata. Both conserved end residues are trimmed from each CDR3.

j_gene,v_gene,CDR3aa
TRBJ2-7,TRBV30,AWSANYEQY
TRBJ1-1,TRBV5-6,ASSYAKAEAF
TRBJ2-3,TRBV7-9,ASTKRVADPSTDTQY
TRBJ2-1,TRBV4-1,ASSHPPGGGGRYNEQF
TRBJ1-2,TRBV19,ATTEGYGYT
TRBJ1-5,TRBV4-2,ASSQVASSNQPQH
TRBJ2-2,TRBV7-3,ASSPLGGNTGELF
TRBJ2-1,TRBV6-5,ASSYSRSTSF
TRBJ1-5,TRBV5-1,ATQPPDRGDQQHQPQH
TRBJ1-2,TRBV9,ASSSSLGGDGYT